This section outlines one TCR beta chain sequence together with its context. No antigen is known for it. 200 to 250 ng DNA, around 30,000 T cell genomes, went into each sorted-subset replicate PCR. Some clones are missing from TCRdb's copy, which holds only in-frame ones; the method was immunoSEQ multiplex PCR. The profile shows around 2,100,000 clones, about 94% of them singletons. Naive CD8 cells lacked CD45RO and underwent positive selection for CCR7, leaving out terminally differentiated effector memory CD45RA+ cells. With 3 bases removed from V and 5 bases from J, the gap between germline ends came to 9 bases. The germline V gene encodes CDR1 SGHDN and CDR2 FVKESK. The CDR3 has 13 residues. This sample is drawn from a study of shared clonotypes between healthy human individuals. The overall study: Three CD4 naive, three CD4 memory, two CD8 naive and one CD8 memory plate were used per donor. Study-level findings and limits: The study drew on few donors, limiting represented genetic and exposure-history diversity.

Material: naive CD8+ T cells sorted from blood. This chain uses TRBV14 with TRBJ2-3; unclear D gene. The source of this sequence is a young man in good health. The CDR3 loop is CASSHEWRDTQYF. For the CDR3, the DNA is TGTGCCAGCAGCCATGAGTGGAGAGATACGCAGTATTTT.